This TCR beta chain was sequenced for a study of cytomegalovirus exposure and HLA in healthy donors. TCRdb keeps only in-frame clones here, not all; method: immunoSEQ multiplex PCR. Among around 220,000 clones listed, just over 85% were seen once. The CDR3 consists of 18 residues. Trimming cost V 4 bases and J 7 bases; bases outside gene matches: 10. Germline lookup yields CDR1 SGHRS and CDR2 YFSETQ. The sequence was collected from a woman between 18 and 29 years old in good health and CMV-seronegative. The chain employs TRBV5-1 and TRBJ2-2; TRBD2 matches at 16 bases. The sample consisted of PBMCs. CDR3 nucleotides: TGCGCCAGCAGCGTCGCGGGACTAGCGGGAGGGCGGAACGGGGAGCTGTTTTTT. It translates to CASSVAGLAGGRNGELFF.